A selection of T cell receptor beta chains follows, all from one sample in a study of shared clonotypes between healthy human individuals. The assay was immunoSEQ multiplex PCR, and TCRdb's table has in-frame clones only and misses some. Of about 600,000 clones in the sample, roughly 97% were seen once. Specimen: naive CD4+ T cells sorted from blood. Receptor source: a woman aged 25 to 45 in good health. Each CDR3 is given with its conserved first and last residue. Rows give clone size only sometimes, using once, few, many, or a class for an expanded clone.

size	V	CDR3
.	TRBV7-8	CASSWTALTEAFF
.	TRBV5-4	CASSLDPGQARQETQYF
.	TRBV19	CASSIEVAGTDTQYF
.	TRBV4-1	CASSQTGVTGELFF
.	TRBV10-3	CAAGGGTEAFF
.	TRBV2	CASSRNNQPQHF
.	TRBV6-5	CASSYRDSYGYTF
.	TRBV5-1	CASSWGTRGDEQFF
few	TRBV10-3	CAISEGVKAFF
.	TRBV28	CASRPGQGMEAFF
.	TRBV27	CASSIRVPTNTQYF
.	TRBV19	CASRGTRSNQPQHF
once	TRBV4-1	CASSPGLANTEAFF
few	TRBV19	CASSRETRPQHF
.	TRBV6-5	CASSYRTGAGNTIYF
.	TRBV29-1	CSVFRSSYNEQFF
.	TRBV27	CASGTTGPYSGNTIYF
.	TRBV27	CASSFLAGEMYF
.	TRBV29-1	CSVRVRGLAGTNYYEQYF
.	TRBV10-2	CASSRRGETEAFF
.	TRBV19	CASSMLAGVGNEQFF
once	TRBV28	CASSSPISGTGKENVFF
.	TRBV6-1	CASSHYVGGDYEQYF
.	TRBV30	CAWSIWGRQGVNTEAFF
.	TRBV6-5	CASSSPTSNEQFF
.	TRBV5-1	CASSPGQGNNEQFF
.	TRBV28	CASSRLAGVTGANVLTF
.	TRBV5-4	CASSLNGNFGETQYF
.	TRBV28	CASSSGQGVGKLFF
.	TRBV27	CASSFSPGLNTEAFF
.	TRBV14	CASSFHGGGNQETQYF
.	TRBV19	CASSTLSATETQYF
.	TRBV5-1	CASSAAGSLGGETQYF
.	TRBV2	CASRKADLTGELFF
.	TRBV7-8	CASSLDREDTEAFF
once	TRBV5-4	CASSFAGGPYEQYF
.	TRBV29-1	CSVVVGVGPTDTQYF
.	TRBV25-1	CASSNSPGLGAQWQFF
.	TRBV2	CASSGTGNTGELFF
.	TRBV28	CASSLHGTANEKLFF
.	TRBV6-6	CASSSFGSEAFF
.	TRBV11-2	CASSSGTSGIISTGELFF
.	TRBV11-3	CASTRTGEELFF
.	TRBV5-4	CASSLKAGGLHEQFF
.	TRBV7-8	CASSLQAGANIQYF
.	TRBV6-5	CASSRFGANEQFF
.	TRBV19	CASSISSSGVSYNEQFF
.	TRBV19	CASSRGAEIPLAKNIQYF
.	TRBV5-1	CASSGEGLTDTQYF
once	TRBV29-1	CSVAGLFETQYF
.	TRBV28	CASSEGTGWGYF
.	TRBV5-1	CASSDLGQGSEQYF
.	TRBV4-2	CASSQGGTSGADTQYF
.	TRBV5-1	CASSLTSGPYEQYF
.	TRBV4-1	CASSQGVPDGGIGGNQPQHF
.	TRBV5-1	CASSLANRTGRAYNEQFF
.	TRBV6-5	CASSYSGQMNTEAFF
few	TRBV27	CASSPRITAYEQYF
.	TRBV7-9	CASSLGLAGGNEQFF